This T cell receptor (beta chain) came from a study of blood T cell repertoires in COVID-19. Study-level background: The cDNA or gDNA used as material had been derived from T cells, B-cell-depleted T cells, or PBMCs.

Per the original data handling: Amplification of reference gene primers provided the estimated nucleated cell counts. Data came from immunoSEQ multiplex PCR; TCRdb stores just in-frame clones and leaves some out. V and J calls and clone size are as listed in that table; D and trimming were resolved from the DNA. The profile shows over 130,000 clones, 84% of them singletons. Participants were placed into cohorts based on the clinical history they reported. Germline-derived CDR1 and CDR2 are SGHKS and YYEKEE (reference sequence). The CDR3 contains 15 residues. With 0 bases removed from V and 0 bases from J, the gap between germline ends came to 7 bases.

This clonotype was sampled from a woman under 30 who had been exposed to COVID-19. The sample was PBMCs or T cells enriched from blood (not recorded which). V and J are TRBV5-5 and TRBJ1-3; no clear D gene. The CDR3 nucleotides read TGTGCCAGCAGCTTGGACAGCTTCTCTGGAAACACCATATATTTT. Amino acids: CASSLDSFSGNTIYF.